This TCR beta chain comes out of a study of blood T cell repertoires in COVID-19. Across the study: From T cells, B-cell-depleted T cells, or PBMCs came the material, which was cDNA or gDNA.

The CDR3 sequence is 20 residues long. Germline V gene lookup returns CDR1 LGHNA and CDR2 YNFKEQ. The ends lost 0 bases at V and 3 bases at J; junction bases unmatched: 17. Assay used: immunoSEQ multiplex PCR; TCRdb lists only in-frame clones, some missing. Among 270,000 or so clones, roughly nine tenths were seen once, and the ten largest hold approximately 12%. The receptor was derived from a woman in her twenties or thirties with COVID-19, enrolled during active disease. The sequencing sample was made of peripheral blood. This sequence joins TRBV4-2 and TRBJ2-3; 8 nucleotides align to TRBD2. The CDR3 region has the DNA TGTGCCAGCAGCCAAGAGATGATCGGGAGGGCGGGAAGAGTAACAGATACGCAGTATTTT. Protein sequence: CASSQEMIGRAGRVTDTQYF.